This T cell receptor beta chain was sequenced in a study of cytomegalovirus exposure and HLA in healthy donors. General study findings and limits: Rare TCR sequences predominated, though certain public TCRs were found in many donors.

The CDR3 consists of 18 residues. CDR1 is SEHNR and CDR2 is FQNEAQ in the germline V gene (reference sequence). V was clipped by 2 bases and J by 3 bases; unmatched bases: 14. Vbeta (60) and Jbeta (13) primers were used in the PCR. The method was immunoSEQ multiplex PCR; TCRdb's version includes in-frame clones alone and lacks a portion of them. Of 120,000 or so clones listed, 70% to 80% are singletons. Comment on this clone: Its target is unknown.

What was sequenced was PBMCs. The sequence was collected from a man in his forties or fifties in good health and CMV-seropositive. This chain joins TRBV7-9 and TRBJ2-7; 9 positions match TRBD1. For the CDR3, the DNA is TGTGCCAGCAGCTTAAGTAGGACAGGGGTTTTGATCAGCTACGAGCAGTACTTC. Amino acids: CASSLSRTGVLISYEQYF.